A selection of T cell receptor beta chains follows, all from one sample in a study of shared clonotypes between healthy human individuals. This table comes from immunoSEQ multiplex PCR, and its TCRdb copy is limited to in-frame clones, with some not included. The sample gives about 490,000 clones, 76% of which show up once; 13% is in the top ten. Sequencing was done on a sample of PBMCs. All receptors come from a woman aged 35 to 49 in good health. Some clones in this sample may be carry-over from other donors' samples. Both conserved end residues are part of each CDR3. The order of the fields is J gene, D gene, CDR3 length, V gene, clone size, CDR3 DNA, CDR3 protein. A D gene is named only where the DNA matches it firmly. The size of a clone is reported for some rows only, either as once, few or many, or as a class for expanded clones.

>TRBJ1-5|.|13|TRBV21-1|few
TGTGCCAGCAGCAAAGGGAAGACTGGGCCCCAGCATTTT
CASSKGKTGPQHF
>TRBJ2-5|TRBD1|14|TRBV7-7|.
TGTGCCAGCAGCGCCCGTCTCAGGGGGGAGACCCAGTACTTC
CASSARLRGETQYF
>TRBJ1-3|.|13|TRBV10-3|.
TGTGCCATCAGGGACAGCTCTGGAAACACCATATATTTT
CAIRDSSGNTIYF
>TRBJ1-1|.|13|TRBV28|.
TGTGCCAGCAGTTTGGGGAGATACACTGAAGCTTTCTTT
CASSLGRYTEAFF
>TRBJ1-1|.|13|TRBV28|.
TGTGCCAGCACTCGCCGGGAGGGGACTGAAGCTTTCTTT
CASTRREGTEAFF
>TRBJ2-5|TRBD2|16|TRBV10-3|.
TGTGCCATCAGCGGGGCTAGCGGGAGGGAAGGGGAGACCCAGTACTTC
CAISGASGREGETQYF
>TRBJ1-1|.|16|TRBV7-9|few
TGTGCCAGCAGCTTAGAGGGGAGATGGCCACGCACTGAAGCTTTCTTT
CASSLEGRWPRTEAFF
>TRBJ2-5|.|14|TRBV4-1|.
TGCGCCAGCAGCCAAGCCGGCAGCCAAGAGACCCAGTACTTC
CASSQAGSQETQYF
>TRBJ2-5|.|12|TRBV7-2|.
TGTGCCAGCAGCTTTCCGGGGCAGACCCAGTACTTC
CASSFPGQTQYF
>TRBJ2-7|.|14|TRBV18|.
TGTGCCAGCTCGCCTTCCGGGGGCCTCTACGAGCAGTACTTC
CASSPSGGLYEQYF
>TRBJ2-1|TRBD1|15|TRBV11-2|.
TGTGCCAGCAGCAAAGGCCAGGGGGCACCGAATGAGCAGTTCTTC
CASSKGQGAPNEQFF
>TRBJ2-3|.|16|TRBV7-3|.
TGTGCCAGCAGCTTAGGCCCATCCGGACTCACAGATACGCAGTATTTT
CASSLGPSGLTDTQYF
>TRBJ1-5|.|12|TRBV2|once
TGTGCCAGCAGTGATGAGGGTCAGCCCCAGCATTTT
CASSDEGQPQHF
>TRBJ2-1|TRBD2|15|TRBV5-4|.
TGTGCCAGCAGCTCGGGACTAGCGGGAGACAATGAGCAGTTCTTC
CASSSGLAGDNEQFF
>TRBJ1-5|.|15|TRBV18|.
TGTGCCAGCTCACCCTCGGGACGCCTCAATCAGCCCCAGCATTTT
CASSPSGRLNQPQHF
>TRBJ2-1|TRBD2|15|TRBV4-1|.
TGCGCCAGCAGCCTGCGGGAGCCCCCCTACAATGAGCAGTTCTTC
CASSLREPPYNEQFF
>TRBJ2-5|.|14|TRBV18|.
TGTGCCAGCTCAAGCGAACAGGTCCAAGAGACCCAGTACTTC
CASSSEQVQETQYF
>TRBJ2-1|.|13|TRBV25-1|.
TGTGCCAGCAGCGGGAGCTCCTACAATGAGCAGTTCTTC
CASSGSSYNEQFF
>TRBJ2-5|.|14|TRBV5-1|.
TGCGCCAGCAGCTTGGTGTCCAGTCAAGAGACCCAGTACTTC
CASSLVSSQETQYF
>TRBJ2-1|.|19|TRBV5-6|.
TGTGCCAGCAGCTTGGTAGAGCTTGAACACCAAAAACTATACAATGAGCAGTTCTTC
CASSLVELEHQKLYNEQFF
>TRBJ1-2|.|17|TRBV4-2|many
TGTGCCAGCAGCCAAGAAACTGGGGGCGCGGGGAACTATGGCTACACCTTC
CASSQETGGAGNYGYTF
>TRBJ1-2|.|13|TRBV25-1|.
TGTGCCAGCAGTGAATCCCAGGGGAGAGGCTACACCTTC
CASSESQGRGYTF
>TRBJ1-3|.|14|TRBV7-9|.
TGTGCCAGCAGTCAGGACAGCTCTGGAAACACCATATATTTT
CASSQDSSGNTIYF
>TRBJ2-7|.|13|TRBV5-4|.
TGTGCCAGCAGCCGCTGGGGGGGGCACGAGCAGTACTTC
CASSRWGGHEQYF
>TRBJ1-6|.|14|TRBV4-1|.
TGCGCCAGCAGCCAAGATATTGGACTCGCACCCCTCCACTTT
CASSQDIGLAPLHF
>TRBJ2-7|TRBD2|15|TRBV30|.
TGTGCCTGGAGTGTATCGACTAGCGGGAGGATCGAGCAGTACTTC
CAWSVSTSGRIEQYF
>TRBJ2-7|.|17|TRBV27|many
TGTGCCAGCAGTAAACGAGCGTCGGGCTTCGGCTCCTACGAGCAGTACTTC
CASSKRASGFGSYEQYF
>TRBJ2-1|TRBD1|17|TRBV28|medium-sized
TGTGCCAGCAGTCCGCTCTTCGGGACAGGGTTCTACAATGAGCAGTTCTTC
CASSPLFGTGFYNEQFF
>TRBJ1-5|.|16|TRBV28|.
TGTGCCAGCAGTCGCAGGGGACCTCGATCTGGGGGGCCCCAGCATTTT
CASSRRGPRSGGPQHF
>TRBJ1-2|.|15|TRBV5-1|.
TGCGCCAGCAGCTTGCGAATTGGGGAGACGTATGGCTACACCTTC
CASSLRIGETYGYTF
>TRBJ2-7|TRBD2|15|TRBV2|once
TGTGCCAGCACGCCGGAAGGACTAGCGGTCTACGAGCAGTACTTC
CASTPEGLAVYEQYF
>TRBJ1-2|.|12|TRBV30|.
TGTGCCTGGAGTGGGGGCGGCTATGGCTACACCTTC
CAWSGGGYGYTF
>TRBJ1-2|.|14|TRBV2|many
TGTGCCAGCCACGACGGGTATTCTAACTATGGCTACACCTTC
CASHDGYSNYGYTF
>TRBJ2-5|TRBD1|16|TRBV28|.
TGTGCCAGCAGTCCCTGGGGACAGGGGGCGGAAGAGACCCAGTACTTC
CASSPWGQGAEETQYF
>TRBJ2-5|.|13|TRBV27|.
TGTGCCAGCAGTTTAGTGCCCAGAAGGACCCAGTACTTC
CASSLVPRRTQYF
>TRBJ2-3|.|14|TRBV7-9|.
TGTGCCAGCAGCCCCGCGGGACGCACAGATACGCAGTATTTT
CASSPAGRTDTQYF
>TRBJ2-1|.|11|TRBV20-1|.
TGCAGTGCTAGAGTAGTAGGAGAGCAGTTCTTC
CSARVVGEQFF
>TRBJ2-3|.|14|TRBV5-1|.
TGCGCCAGCAGCTTGACCGACAGCACAGATACGCAGTATTTT
CASSLTDSTDTQYF
>TRBJ2-1|.|14|TRBV14|medium-sized
TGTGCCAGCAGCCAGCGCGACTTAGAGGATGAGCAGTTCTTC
CASSQRDLEDEQFF
>TRBJ1-2|.|14|TRBV5-4|.
TGTGCCAGCAGCTTGATTAGGGGGAACTATGGCTACACCTTC
CASSLIRGNYGYTF
>TRBJ2-3|.|13|TRBV28|once
TGTGCCATCTTCGGGGGAGGCACAGATACGCAGTATTTT
CAIFGGGTDTQYF
>TRBJ2-7|.|15|TRBV9|once
TGTGCCAGCAGCGTAGACCCAGGGTCTAACGGCGAGCAGTACTTC
CASSVDPGSNGEQYF
>TRBJ2-1|TRBD2|14|TRBV27|.
TGTGCCAGCAGTTTAATGACTAGCCTAAATGAGCAGTTCTTC
CASSLMTSLNEQFF
>TRBJ2-3|TRBD1|13|TRBV7-9|.
TGTGCCAGCAGGCCCGGGACAGGGTATACGCAGTATTTT
CASRPGTGYTQYF
>TRBJ1-1|TRBD1|15|TRBV6-5|.
TGTGCCAGCTCTCCCCTTGGGACAGCGAACACTGAAGCTTTCTTT
CASSPLGTANTEAFF
>TRBJ2-3|TRBD1|14|TRBV30|.
TGTGCCTGGAGAGGGGGCACAAGCACAGATACGCAGTATTTT
CAWRGGTSTDTQYF
>TRBJ1-1|.|14|TRBV28|.
TGTGCCAGCAGTACCTGGACGGATGCTCGTGAAGCTTTCTTT
CASSTWTDAREAFF
>TRBJ2-7|.|13|TRBV7-3|.
TGTGCCAGCAGCGAAAGAGACTCCTACGAGCAGTACTTC
CASSERDSYEQYF
>TRBJ1-2|TRBD1|17|TRBV7-9|.
TGTGCCAGCAGCCAAGATCAAGGGACAGGGGGCAACTATGGCTACACCTTC
CASSQDQGTGGNYGYTF
>TRBJ2-1|.|11|TRBV20-1|.
TGCAGTGCCCACATGCCCAATGAGCAGTTCTTC
CSAHMPNEQFF
>TRBJ2-1|TRBD2|15|TRBV7-3|once
TGTGCCAGCAGCTTCTTAGCGGGAGGGCACAATGAGCAGTTCTTC
CASSFLAGGHNEQFF
>TRBJ2-3|TRBD2|15|TRBV4-1|.
TGCGCCAGCAGCCTTTCTCGGGGGGTGACAGATACGCAGTATTTT
CASSLSRGVTDTQYF
>TRBJ2-7|TRBD2|14|TRBV6-5|.
TGTGCCAGCAGATGGACTAGCGGGTTCTACGAGCAGTACTTC
CASRWTSGFYEQYF
>TRBJ2-2|TRBD2|19|TRBV4-1|.
TGCGCCAGCAGCCAGGCCATACTGACTAGCGGGGATAACACCGGGGAGCTGTTTTTT
CASSQAILTSGDNTGELFF
>TRBJ2-5|TRBD2|16|TRBV29-1|.
TGCAGCGTTGAAGAGGGGTTTGCGGGGGGCGGAGAGACCCAGTACTTC
CSVEEGFAGGGETQYF
>TRBJ1-4|TRBD1|14|TRBV28|few
TGTGCCACCCTTAACCAGGGGGCTAATGAAAAACTGTTTTTT
CATLNQGANEKLFF
>TRBJ1-1|TRBD1|14|TRBV7-2|.
TGTGCCAGCAGCTTAACAGGGGGTAACACTGAAGCTTTCTTT
CASSLTGGNTEAFF
>TRBJ2-1|TRBD2|15|TRBV7-9|few
TGTGCCAGCAGCCTAGCGGGAGGGGGTCACAATGAGCAGTTCTTC
CASSLAGGGHNEQFF
>TRBJ1-5|.|13|TRBV27|few
TGTGCCAGCAAACTGGAGGGCAATCAGCCCCAGCATTTT
CASKLEGNQPQHF